Listed below are T cell receptor beta chains from one sample, sequenced in a study of cytomegalovirus exposure and HLA in healthy donors. Libraries were prepared by immunoSEQ multiplex PCR; TCRdb keeps only in-frame clonotypes and omits some of them. The table includes 90,000 to 140,000 clones, roughly 79% detected once. Sequencing used PBMCs. Source of these receptors: a male donor in good health and CMV-seronegative. Both conserved end residues are part of each CDR3. A D gene is named only where the DNA matches it firmly. Expanded clones are given a class, and other clones once, few, many or no size at all.

d_call: TRBD2
v_call: TRBV19
j_call: TRBJ2-1
clone_size: NA
cdr3_nt: TGTGCCAGTAGTAAAGGACTAGCGGGAATGCTCTACAATGAGCAGTTCTTC
cdr3_aa: CASSKGLAGMLYNEQFF

d_call: TRBD1
v_call: TRBV28
j_call: TRBJ1-5
clone_size: NA
cdr3_nt: TGTGCCAGCACCTTCCGGACAGGGCGGAATAGCAATCAGCCCCAGCATTTT
cdr3_aa: CASTFRTGRNSNQPQHF

d_call: NA
v_call: TRBV5-4
j_call: TRBJ2-7
clone_size: NA
cdr3_nt: TGTGCCAGCAGCTTGGAGCCGGGGGAGCACGAGCAGTACTTC
cdr3_aa: CASSLEPGEHEQYF

d_call: NA
v_call: TRBV19
j_call: TRBJ2-1
clone_size: NA
cdr3_nt: TGTGCCAGTAGTATTACTGTCTACAATGAGCAGTTCTTC
cdr3_aa: CASSITVYNEQFF

d_call: NA
v_call: TRBV5-8
j_call: TRBJ2-7
clone_size: NA
cdr3_nt: TGTGCCGGCAGCCACAACCCAGACAACTACGAGCAGTACTTC
cdr3_aa: CAGSHNPDNYEQYF

d_call: NA
v_call: TRBV28
j_call: TRBJ1-5
clone_size: NA
cdr3_nt: TGTGCCAGCAGTTCCGATCAGCCCCAGCATTTT
cdr3_aa: CASSSDQPQHF

d_call: NA
v_call: TRBV18
j_call: TRBJ1-3
clone_size: NA
cdr3_nt: TGTGCCAGCTCACCCGGCTCTGGAAACACCATATATTTT
cdr3_aa: CASSPGSGNTIYF

d_call: TRBD2
v_call: TRBV29-1
j_call: TRBJ2-1
clone_size: NA
cdr3_nt: TGCAGCGTTGGGTTAGCGGGAGGGCAGGGTGAGCAGTTCTTC
cdr3_aa: CSVGLAGGQGEQFF

d_call: NA
v_call: TRBV21-1
j_call: TRBJ2-7
clone_size: NA
cdr3_nt: TGTGCCAGCACCCAGGGATCGGGACAGGGCTGCTCCTACGAGCAGTACTTC
cdr3_aa: CASTQGSGQGCSYEQYF

d_call: TRBD1
v_call: TRBV13
j_call: TRBJ2-7
clone_size: NA
cdr3_nt: TGTGCCAGCAGCTTCGGGACAGGGATATACGAGCAGTACTTC
cdr3_aa: CASSFGTGIYEQYF

d_call: TRBD1
v_call: TRBV10-3
j_call: TRBJ2-7
clone_size: once
cdr3_nt: TGTGCCATCAGTGAGTCTTGGGGACAGGGAGGCGAGCAGTACTTC
cdr3_aa: CAISESWGQGGEQYF

d_call: NA
v_call: TRBV4-2
j_call: TRBJ2-4
clone_size: NA
cdr3_nt: TGTGCCAGCAGCCAAGATGGGAGCGCCTTAGCCAAAAACATTCAGTACTTC
cdr3_aa: CASSQDGSALAKNIQYF

d_call: NA
v_call: TRBV18
j_call: TRBJ1-5
clone_size: NA
cdr3_nt: TGTGCCAGCTCACCTAATCCGGGATCAACCTATCAGCCCCAGCATTTT
cdr3_aa: CASSPNPGSTYQPQHF

d_call: TRBD1
v_call: TRBV11-3
j_call: TRBJ2-3
clone_size: NA
cdr3_nt: TGTGCCAGCAGCTTAGTGACAGGGGCAGATACGCAGTATTTT
cdr3_aa: CASSLVTGADTQYF

d_call: NA
v_call: TRBV19
j_call: TRBJ1-1
clone_size: NA
cdr3_nt: TGTGCCAGTAGTATAGGAGAACGTGAAGCTTTCTTT
cdr3_aa: CASSIGEREAFF

d_call: TRBD2
v_call: TRBV7-3
j_call: TRBJ2-2
clone_size: NA
cdr3_nt: TGTGCCAGCAGCGTGGGACTAGCGAACACCGGGGAGCTGTTTTTT
cdr3_aa: CASSVGLANTGELFF

d_call: NA
v_call: TRBV30
j_call: TRBJ2-6
clone_size: NA
cdr3_nt: TGTTCTTACTCCTCTGGGGCCAACGTCCTGACTTTC
cdr3_aa: CSYSSGANVLTF

d_call: NA
v_call: TRBV6-4
j_call: TRBJ2-1
clone_size: NA
cdr3_nt: TGTGCCAGCAGTGACGGACTGGGCCCCTCTAGTGAGCAGTTCTTC
cdr3_aa: CASSDGLGPSSEQFF

d_call: TRBD1
v_call: TRBV7-2
j_call: TRBJ2-1
clone_size: NA
cdr3_nt: TGTGCCAGCAGCCCGGGACAGGGGGCAAATGAGCAGTTCTTC
cdr3_aa: CASSPGQGANEQFF

d_call: NA
v_call: TRBV19
j_call: TRBJ2-7
clone_size: NA
cdr3_nt: TGTGCCAGTTCTTCCTCAAGGCGGGGCCCTCCCTACGAGCAGTACTTC
cdr3_aa: CASSSSRRGPPYEQYF

d_call: TRBD2
v_call: TRBV28
j_call: TRBJ2-3
clone_size: NA
cdr3_nt: TGTGCCAGCAGTTCACCTTACCGACTAGCGGGAGACACAGATACGCAGTATTTT
cdr3_aa: CASSSPYRLAGDTDTQYF

d_call: TRBD2
v_call: TRBV30
j_call: TRBJ2-1
clone_size: NA
cdr3_nt: TGTGACGGGAAACCGGGACTAGCGGGATTTAGCTCCTACAATGAGCAGTTCTTC
cdr3_aa: CDGKPGLAGFSSYNEQFF

d_call: NA
v_call: TRBV6-5
j_call: TRBJ1-5
clone_size: NA
cdr3_nt: TGTGCCAGCAGCGCTATTCCTAGCAATCAGCCCCAGCATTTT
cdr3_aa: CASSAIPSNQPQHF

d_call: NA
v_call: TRBV11-3
j_call: TRBJ1-1
clone_size: NA
cdr3_nt: TGTGCCAGCAGCTTAGGGGCCAGCAGAAACACTGAAGCTTTCTTT
cdr3_aa: CASSLGASRNTEAFF

d_call: TRBD2
v_call: TRBV5-1
j_call: TRBJ2-3
clone_size: NA
cdr3_nt: TGCGCCAGCAGCCGTGGGACTAGCGGGGAAGATACGCAGTATTTT
cdr3_aa: CASSRGTSGEDTQYF

d_call: TRBD2
v_call: TRBV5-4
j_call: TRBJ2-5
clone_size: NA
cdr3_nt: TGTGCCAGCAGCCTGAGCCGGACTAGCGGGAGGGCCTTGAGGGAGACCCAGTACTTC
cdr3_aa: CASSLSRTSGRALRETQYF

d_call: TRBD2
v_call: TRBV4-1
j_call: TRBJ2-7
clone_size: once
cdr3_nt: TGCGCCAGCAGCCAGGGACTAGCGGGAATCTACGAGCAGTACTTC
cdr3_aa: CASSQGLAGIYEQYF

d_call: NA
v_call: TRBV7-2
j_call: TRBJ1-5
clone_size: NA
cdr3_nt: TGTGCCAGCAGCTTTCTGCAGGGTGGTCAGCCCCAGCATTTT
cdr3_aa: CASSFLQGGQPQHF

d_call: TRBD2
v_call: TRBV5-1
j_call: TRBJ2-7
clone_size: NA
cdr3_nt: TGCGCCAGCAGCTTGATTGCGGGAGGGCGATACGAGCAGTACTTC
cdr3_aa: CASSLIAGGRYEQYF

d_call: TRBD2
v_call: TRBV27
j_call: TRBJ2-3
clone_size: once
cdr3_nt: TGTGCCAGCAGTTTTGCGCGGGAGGCTGAGGGCGATACGCAGTATTTT
cdr3_aa: CASSFAREAEGDTQYF

d_call: TRBD1
v_call: TRBV29-1
j_call: TRBJ1-2
clone_size: NA
cdr3_nt: TGCAGCGTTCAGACAGGGGGTGAGGGCTACACCTTC
cdr3_aa: CSVQTGGEGYTF

d_call: TRBD2
v_call: TRBV11-2
j_call: TRBJ2-5
clone_size: NA
cdr3_nt: TGTGCCAGCAGTGTGGGGGGCCATGGACTAGCAGTACAAGAGACCCAGTACTTC
cdr3_aa: CASSVGGHGLAVQETQYF

d_call: NA
v_call: TRBV5-1
j_call: TRBJ2-5
clone_size: once
cdr3_nt: TGCGCCAGCAGCTTGGCCCCTTCGGGGGAAGAGACCCAGTACTTC
cdr3_aa: CASSLAPSGEETQYF

d_call: NA
v_call: TRBV5-1
j_call: TRBJ2-5
clone_size: NA
cdr3_nt: TGCGCCAGCAGCTTGACAGGAACCGAGACCCAGTACTTC
cdr3_aa: CASSLTGTETQYF

d_call: TRBD1
v_call: TRBV9
j_call: TRBJ2-7
clone_size: NA
cdr3_nt: TGTGCCAGCAGCGTAGAGGACAGGCCTCTCGAGCAGTACTTC
cdr3_aa: CASSVEDRPLEQYF

d_call: NA
v_call: TRBV4-3
j_call: TRBJ2-1
clone_size: NA
cdr3_nt: TGCGCCAGCAGCCTGGGGAGCTCCGAAGGGAATGAGCAGTTCTTC
cdr3_aa: CASSLGSSEGNEQFF

d_call: TRBD2
v_call: TRBV11-3
j_call: TRBJ2-1
clone_size: NA
cdr3_nt: TGTGCCAGCAGCTTAGACCTTCCGCTAGCGGGGGTCTGGAATGAGCAGTTCTTC
cdr3_aa: CASSLDLPLAGVWNEQFF